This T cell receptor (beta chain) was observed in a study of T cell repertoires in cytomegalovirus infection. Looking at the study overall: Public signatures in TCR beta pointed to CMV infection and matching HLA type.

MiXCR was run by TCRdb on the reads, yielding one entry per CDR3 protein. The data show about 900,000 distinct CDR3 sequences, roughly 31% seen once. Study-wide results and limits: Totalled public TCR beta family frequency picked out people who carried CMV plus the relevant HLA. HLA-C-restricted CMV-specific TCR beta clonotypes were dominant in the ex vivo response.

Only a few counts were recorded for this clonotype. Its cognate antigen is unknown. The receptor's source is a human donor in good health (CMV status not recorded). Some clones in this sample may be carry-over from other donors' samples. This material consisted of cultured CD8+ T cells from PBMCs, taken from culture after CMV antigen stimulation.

Here the CDR3 reads CASSYSGTGTNTEAFF. For the CDR3, the DNA is TGTGCCAGCAGTTACTCGGGGACAGGGACGAACACTGAAGCTTTCTTT. J is TRBJ1-1 and V is TRBV6-2 or TRBV6-3; 9 bases agree with TRBD1. The CDR3 is 16 residues long. V trimming: 0 bases; J trimming: 1 base; junction bases outside the gene matches: 3. Germline-derived CDR1 and CDR2 are MNHEY and SVGEGT.